The 15 T cell receptor beta chains presented below share a single source sample, sequenced in a study of shared clonotypes between healthy human individuals. Assay used: immunoSEQ multiplex PCR; TCRdb lists only in-frame clones, some missing. The table lists some 500,000 clones, 90% to 97% of them singletons. The sample was naive CD4+ T cells sorted from blood. Subset given: CD45RA+ positively selected. These receptors came from a woman in her twenties or thirties in good health.

The chain couples TRBV5-1 to TRBJ2-1; D is undetermined. The germline gives CDR1 SGHRS, CDR2 YFSETQ. V was cut by 4 bases and J by 7 bases, with 21 bases left in between. This CDR3 contains 16 residues. The CDR3 coding sequence is TGCGCCAGCAGCCCAGCGAGCTCCCCTCGGGTGAATGAGCAGTTCTTC. Translated: CASSPASSPRVNEQFF.

J is TRBJ2-2 and V is TRBV10-2; D uncertain. This CDR3 is 12 amino acids long. V lost 0 bases, J lost 6 bases, and 2 bases lay in between. CDR1 is WSHSY, CDR2 SAAADI, per germline. The CDR3 region has the DNA TGCGCCAGCAGTGAGTCGGCCGGGGAGCTGTTTTTT. Translating it yields CASSESAGELFF.

The chain joins TRBV18 to TRBJ2-7, with 9 bases fitting TRBD1. Germline V gene sequence: CDR1 KGHSH, CDR2 LQKENI. This CDR3 has 17 residues. The junction had 11 bases not matched to a gene; V was cut back by 2 bases and J by 3 bases. In DNA form, the CDR3 reads TGTGCCAGCTCACCATTTGAGCCTCCGGGACAGGGCTACGAGCAGTACTTC. Translation: CASSPFEPPGQGYEQYF.

This clone was found once. The chain couples TRBV9 to TRBJ2-2; the match to TRBD1 covers 7 bases. Germline V gene data show CDR1 as SGDLS and CDR2 as YYNGEE. The CDR3 loop spans 15 amino acids. The J segment lost 3 bases and the V segment lost 3 bases, leaving 5 bases of the junction unmatched. CDR3 sequence reads: CASSAWDSHTGELFF. The CDR3, as DNA: TGTGCCAGCAGCGCTTGGGACAGTCACACCGGGGAGCTGTTTTTT.

This clone appeared a few times. The same CDR3 also results from other DNA sequences found in this sample. The chain couples TRBV28 to TRBJ1-5; D gene ambiguous. The CDR3 loop spans 12 amino acids. V dropped 7 bases and J dropped 1 base, with 5 bases sitting between them. CDR1 and CDR2 (germline): MDHEN, SYDVKM. CDR3 protein: CASTSSNQPQHF. CDR3 in DNA: TGTGCCAGCACCTCCAGCAATCAGCCCCAGCATTTT.

Points on this clone: This sample includes further DNA sequences coding for the same CDR3. The V and J genes are TRBV5-1 and TRBJ1-2, with 8 bases aligning to TRBD1. CDR1 SGHRS and CDR2 YFSETQ come from the germline V gene. The CDR3 extends over 13 amino acids. V lost 2 bases and J lost 3; bases outside the gene matches: 0. This chain's CDR3 is CASSLQGDYGYTF. CDR3 coding DNA: TGCGCCAGCAGCTTACAGGGGGACTATGGCTACACCTTC.

The chain recombines TRBV5-1 with TRBJ1-2; tentatively, D is TRBD1 (5 bases). The CDR3 is made up of 16 amino acids. Trimming took 0 bases from V and 10 from J, leaving 22 bases between them. CDR1 and CDR2 (germline): SGHRS, YFSETQ. This CDR3 reads CASSLAGATAARDYTF. The CDR3 region has the DNA TGCGCCAGCAGCTTGGCCGGGGCAACCGCTGCTAGAGACTACACCTTC.

The chain recombines TRBV7-9 with TRBJ2-3, with 9 nucleotides matching TRBD2. Unmatched junction bases numbered 9, after V lost 5 bases and J lost 6 bases. The CDR3 sequence is 15 residues long. Per the germline V gene, CDR1 is SEHNR and CDR2 is FQNEAQ (reference sequence). In DNA form, the CDR3 reads TGTGCCAGCAGCCCGACTAGCGGAAAGGTGGATACGCAGTATTTT. Protein sequence: CASSPTSGKVDTQYF.

The chain combines TRBV29-1 with TRBJ2-5, with 11 positions matching TRBD2. Germline CDR1 SQVTM, CDR2 ANQGSEA. V was pared by 2 bases and J by 10 bases, with 12 bases of the junction left unmatched. The CDR3 has 15 amino acids. Here the CDR3 DNA reads TGCAGCGTTGAAAAGCCTAGCGGGAGGAGAGAGGACCAGTACTTC. Translated, it gives CSVEKPSGRREDQYF.

The V and J genes are TRBV7-2 and TRBJ2-6; no reliable D call. V was clipped by 7 bases and J by 0 bases, with 7 bases between them. CDR1 and CDR2 (germline): SGHTA, FQGNSA. The CDR3 loop spans 14 amino acids. CDR3 in amino acids: CASTRYSGANVLTF. The DNA of the CDR3 is TGTGCCAGCACTAGGTACTCTGGGGCCAACGTCCTGACTTTC.

This chain uses TRBV7-6 with TRBJ2-5; D unclear. Germline CDR1 reads SGHVS; CDR2 reads FNYEAQ. The CDR3 consists of 16 residues. V was shortened by 0 bases and J by 5 bases, with 16 bases between the two germline ends. CDR3 region: CASSLAGFQTVETQYF. The CDR3 DNA sequence: TGTGCCAGCAGCTTAGCAGGGTTCCAGACCGTGGAGACCCAGTACTTC.

The chain links TRBV19 to TRBJ1-5, with TRBD1 identical over 7 bases. The CDR3 has 17 residues. The germline gives CDR1 LNHDA, CDR2 SQIVND (reference sequence). Trimming removed 6 bases from V and 0 bases from J; junction bases left unmatched: 11. Written as DNA, the CDR3 is TGTGCCAGTAGCAGTGCGGGACAGTCATATAGCAATCAGCCCCAGCATTTT. Translated, it gives CASSSAGQSYSNQPQHF.

Remarks on this clone: The sample carries other DNA sequences with the same CDR3. The rearrangement uses TRBV20-1 and TRBJ2-7, with a tentative D call TRBD1 (5 bases). V shed 7 bases and J shed 3 bases, with 7 bases lying between them. Germline assignment: CDR1 DFQATT and CDR2 SNEGSKA (reference sequence). The CDR3 has 10 amino acids. This chain's CDR3 is CSVDSYEQYF. The DNA of the CDR3 is TGCAGTGTAGACAGCTACGAGCAGTACTTC.

The chain links TRBV9 to TRBJ2-6; D remains unclear. This CDR3 spans 17 amino acids. Trimming stripped 0 bases from V and 3 bases from J, with 13 bases between. The germline V gene encodes CDR1 SGDLS and CDR2 YYNGEE. CDR3 DNA: TGTGCCAGCAGCGTAGCCGGTTCATGGAGTGGGGCCAACGTCCTGACTTTC. It is translated as CASSVAGSWSGANVLTF.

The genes are TRBV4-1 and TRBJ1-2; a weak D match, TRBD1 (5 bases). V shed 0 bases and J shed 2 bases, with 10 bases lying between them. The CDR3 spans 15 residues. Germline CDR1 and CDR2: MGHRA and YSYEKL. The CDR3 nucleotides are TGCGCCAGCAGCCAAGAACGGAGACAGAACTATGGCTACACCTTC. Translating it yields CASSQERRQNYGYTF.